Sequencing of this TCR beta chain was carried out in a study of blood T cell repertoires in COVID-19. About the research overall: Whether acute or convalescent, the COVID-19 samples came from the United States, Italy and Spain. In each case, the material was cDNA or gDNA derived from T cells, B-cell-depleted T cells, or PBMCs.

V gave up 3 bases and J gave up 3 bases, with 8 bases separating them. CDR3 length: 12 residues. CDR1 and CDR2 from the germline V gene are GTSNPN and SVGIG (reference sequence). In the original analysis: How many nucleated cells were present was estimated from reference gene primer amplification. The method was immunoSEQ multiplex PCR; TCRdb's version includes in-frame clones alone and lacks a portion of them. The DNA gave D and trimming, while V, J and clone size come from that table. The sample contains about 240,000 clones, about 90% of which appear only once. The sample taken for sequencing was peripheral blood. The TCR comes from a man in his 60s with acute or convalescent COVID-19. V gene TRBV30 combines with J gene TRBJ1-1; D remains unclear. The CDR3 sequence is CAWRPGDTEAFF. For the CDR3, the DNA is TGTGCCTGGAGACCCGGGGACACTGAAGCTTTCTTT.